The 31 T cell receptor beta chains presented below share a single source sample, sequenced in a study of spatial heterogeneity in lung cancer. TCRdb itself ran the 5' RACE reads through MiXCR, one entry per CDR3 protein. The sample has roughly 40,000 distinct CDR3 sequences; about 6.7% are singletons. Time point of the sample: sample taken at primary tumor resection. Whole RNA from tumor, nontumor lung or frozen PBMC was sequenced unsorted. The material was PBMCs, obtained at surgery. These receptors all stem from a female donor with early-stage non-small cell lung cancer.

The table lists this clonotype with many counts. The J gene is TRBJ1-5, the V gene TRBV19, with 9 bases matching TRBD1. CDR3 length equals 15 residues. Unmatched junction bases numbered 5, after V lost 1 base and J lost 7 bases. The germline CDR1 and CDR2 sequences are LNHDA and SQIVND (reference sequence). CDR3 sequence: CASSIVDRGYQPQHF. CDR3 nucleotide sequence: TGTGCCAGTAGTATAGTAGACAGGGGGTACCAGCCCCAGCATTTT. The full variable domain, its missing parts supplied by reference TRBV19 and TRBJ1-5, is DGGITQSPKYLFRKEGQNVTLSCEQNLNHDAMYWYRQDPGQGLRLIYYSQIVNDFQKGDIAEGYSVSREKKESFPLTVTSAQKNPTAFYLCASSIVDRGYQPQHFGDGTRLSIL.

This clonotype has only a few counts. This sequence joins TRBV6-2 or TRBV6-3 and TRBJ2-7; D is ambiguous. This CDR3 has 12 residues. Deletions cut 2 bases from V and 4 bases from J, with 6 bases between. Germline V gives CDR1 MNHEY, CDR2 SVGEGT. The CDR3: CASSYISYEQYF. The CDR3 nucleotides read TGTGCCAGCAGTTACATTTCGTACGAGCAGTACTTC.

In regard to this clonotype: A much bigger clone sits one base away, suggesting this may be a read error. As the CDR3 is not closed by the conserved phenylalanine or tryptophan, this likely results from a read error. The rearrangement links TRBV16 to TRBJ1-1; tentative D call: TRBD1 (6 bases). The CDR3 loop spans 14 amino acids. Germline assignment: CDR1 KGHSY and CDR2 FQNENV. Trimming pared 4 bases from V and 2 bases from J, leaving 11 bases between. The DNA for the CDR3 is TGTGCCAGCAGCCGCTGGACAGTTAACACTGAAGCTTTCCTT. Translated, it gives CASSRWTVNTEAFL.

This rearrangement joins TRBV6-2 or TRBV6-3 to TRBJ2-4; D unclear. The CDR3 covers 15 residues. V was cut by 0 bases and J by 2 bases, with 8 bases left in between. Germline V gives CDR1 MNHEY, CDR2 SVGEGT. For the CDR3, the DNA is TGTGCCAGCAGTTACTCGGCCGCAACCAAAAACATTCAGTACTTC. Its protein product is CASSYSAATKNIQYF.

This clonotype was recorded many times. This chain links TRBV29-1 with TRBJ2-3; either TRBD1 or TRBD2 may fit D (5 bases each). V gave up 6 bases and J gave up 4 bases, with 14 bases separating them. The CDR3 sequence is 13 residues long. Per the germline V gene, CDR1 is SQVTM and CDR2 is ANQGSEA. CDR3 residues: CSVQIGASDTQYF. As DNA, the CDR3 is TGCAGCGTGCAAATCGGGGCCTCAGATACGCAGTATTTT.

This clonotype turned up a few times. The chain links TRBV4-1 to TRBJ1-2; D perhaps matches TRBD1 (6 bases). Germline V lookup: CDR1 MGHRA, CDR2 YSYEKL. This CDR3 region has 15 residues. V gave up 0 bases and J gave up 7 bases, with 15 bases separating them. CDR3 sequence: CASSQDRGQGGGYTF. The CDR3 region has the DNA TGCGCCAGCAGCCAAGATCGGGGGCAGGGCGGTGGCTACACCTTC.

The chain is built from TRBV7-9 and TRBJ2-1; the D is unclear. V lost 5 bases, J lost 6 bases, and 14 bases lay in between. CDR3 length: 14 amino acids. The germline V gene has CDR1 SEHNR and CDR2 FQNEAQ (reference sequence). The CDR3 coding sequence is TGTGCCAGCAGCGTGTCCGCACTCTGCAATGAGCAGTTCTTC. Amino acids: CASSVSALCNEQFF.

This clonotype came up a few times. The rearrangement uses TRBV7-2 and TRBJ1-5, with 7 bases aligning to TRBD1. V gave up 3 bases and J gave up 4 bases; unmatched junction bases: 3. Per germline, CDR1 SGHTA and CDR2 FQGNSA. The CDR3 is made up of 14 amino acids. The CDR3 protein is CASSLSGGNQPQHF. CDR3 bases: TGTGCCAGCAGCTTGTCAGGGGGTAATCAGCCCCAGCATTTT.

The rearrangement links TRBV11-2 to TRBJ2-5; 11 bases map to TRBD2. In germline, CDR1 is SGHAT, CDR2 FQNNGV. This CDR3 has 14 amino acids. The V segment lost 4 bases and the J segment 5 bases; nucleotides outside the gene matches: 3. CDR3 sequence: CASSWASGGETQYF. The CDR3 bases are TGTGCCAGCAGCTGGGCTAGCGGGGGGGAGACCCAGTACTTC.

This clonotype was seen more than once but under ten times. The rearrangement uses TRBV3-1 and TRBJ1-1, with TRBD1 identical over 7 bases. Germline V gives CDR1 LGHDT, CDR2 YNNKEL (reference sequence). The J segment lost 0 bases and the V segment lost 4 bases, leaving 8 bases of the junction unmatched. This CDR3 region has 16 residues. CDR3 sequence: CASSRQGRVLNTEAFF. The DNA for the CDR3 is TGTGCCAGCAGCCGACAGGGTAGGGTTCTGAACACTGAAGCTTTCTTT.

This clonotype was observed many times. The rearrangement links TRBV6-5 to TRBJ1-1, with a possible D match to TRBD1 (5 bases). The V and J ends lost 10 bases and 1 base respectively, with 16 bases between them. This CDR3 is 14 amino acids long. The germline V gene has CDR1 MNHEY and CDR2 SVGAGI. CDR3 in amino acids: CATRRDLSNTEAFF. In DNA form, the CDR3 reads TGTGCCACCAGAAGGGACCTGTCGAACACTGAAGCTTTCTTT.

The CDR3 loop reads CASTRDSPAYGYTF. CDR3 coding DNA: TGTGCCAGCACCCGGGACAGCCCAGCCTATGGCTACACCTTC. The chain recombines TRBV5-6 with TRBJ1-2; TRBD1 matches at 7 bases. Looked up from germline, CDR1 is SGHDT and CDR2 is YYEEEE. The V gene end was trimmed by 6 bases and the J gene end by 4 bases; junction bases not matched to a gene: 9. This CDR3 spans 14 amino acids.

This clonotype was detected a few times. The chain uses TRBV11-3 and TRBJ2-3, with 9 bases fitting TRBD2. CDR3 length: 15 amino acids. Unmatched junction bases numbered 11, after V lost 8 bases and J lost 5 bases. Germline CDR1 reads SGHNT; CDR2 reads YENEEA. CDR3 in amino acids: CASGKGGGAVDTQYF. In DNA form, the CDR3 reads TGTGCCAGCGGCAAAGGCGGGGGGGCCGTAGATACGCAGTATTTT.

This clonotype has a handful of counts. This rearrangement joins TRBV15 to TRBJ1-1; the match to TRBD1 covers 9 bases. This CDR3 has 16 amino acids. Germline CDR1 reads LNHNV; CDR2 reads YYDKDF (reference sequence). V gave up 7 bases and J gave up 3 bases; unmatched junction bases: 12. CDR3 coding DNA: TGTGCCACCATGGACAGGGGCCGAACCTCGGACACTGAAGCTTTCTTT. It specifies CATMDRGRTSDTEAFF. Full variable domain (outside the CDR3, taken from reference TRBV15 and TRBJ1-1): DAMVIQNPRYQVTQFGKPVTLSCSQTLNHNVMYWYQQKSSQAPKLLFHYYDKDFNNEADTPDNFQSRRPNTSFCFLDIRSPGLGDTAMYLCATMDRGRTSDTEAFFGQGTRLTVV.

In its sample, this clonotype was seen many times. The chain recombines TRBV5-4 with TRBJ2-3; D gene ambiguous. Deletions cut 0 bases from V and 5 bases from J, with 4 bases between. The germline V gene has CDR1 SGHNT and CDR2 YYREEE (reference sequence). This CDR3 is 12 amino acids long. CDR3 loop: CASSLVGDTQYF. Written as DNA, the CDR3 is TGTGCCAGCAGCTTGGTAGGAGATACGCAGTATTTT.

This chain links TRBV9 with TRBJ1-1; D call uncertain. There are 13 residues in the CDR3. Germline assignment: CDR1 SGDLS and CDR2 YYNGEE. V lost 0 bases and J 4 bases, leaving 7 bases between the germline ends. DNA of the CDR3: TGTGCCAGCAGCGTAGGCCAAGGCACTGAAGCTTTCTTT. This sequence encodes CASSVGQGTEAFF.

This clonotype has a handful of counts. DNA for the CDR3: TGTGCCACCCAACTCGACAGGGGCCGTAATGAAAAACTGTTTTTT. Encoded protein: CATQLDRGRNEKLFF. The chain is built from TRBV6-1 and TRBJ1-4, with TRBD1 matching over 8 bases. The V and J ends lost 10 bases and 4 bases, in that order; junction bases with no gene match: 11. Germline V lookup: CDR1 MNHNS, CDR2 SASEGT. The length of the CDR3 is 15 residues.

This clonotype was seen many times. The rearrangement joins TRBV7-9 to TRBJ1-6; tentatively, D is TRBD1 (5 bases). The ends were cut back, 3 bases at V and 10 bases at J, with 10 bases in the middle. The CDR3 loop spans 13 amino acids. CDR1 is SEHNR, CDR2 FQNEAQ, per germline (reference sequence). The CDR3 coding sequence is TGTGCCAGCAGCTTCAGGGAAGGCTCACCCCTCCACTTT. Translation: CASSFREGSPLHF.

The V gene is TRBV12-3 or TRBV12-4, the J gene TRBJ1-4, with D perhaps TRBD1 (5 bases). Trimming removed 1 base from V and 5 bases from J, with 17 bases in between. The CDR3 contains 17 residues. The CDR3: CASSLGLGRDVNEKLFF. In DNA, the CDR3 is TGTGCCAGCAGTTTAGGCCTGGGGAGGGACGTAAATGAAAAACTGTTTTTT.

This clonotype has ten or more counts. The chain combines TRBV29-1 with TRBJ1-2; tentative D call: TRBD1 (5 bases). Trimming stripped 7 bases from V and 6 bases from J, with 18 bases between. The length of the CDR3 is 13 residues. Germline V gives CDR1 SQVTM, CDR2 ANQGSEA. The CDR3, as DNA: TGCAGCGCCGCGGGGGGTTCTTCACATGGCTACACCTTC. Translation gives CSAAGGSSHGYTF.

Concerning this clonotype itself: A much larger clone differs by one base, so this may be a read error. This CDR3 fails to terminate in the conserved phenylalanine or tryptophan, so it likely reflects a read error. The rearrangement joins TRBV12-3 or TRBV12-4 to TRBJ1-1, with TRBD1 matching 8 bases. V was clipped by 3 bases and J by 1 base; unmatched bases: 7. The CDR3 is made up of 16 amino acids. CDR3 in amino acids: CASSLVSGQENTEAFS. CDR3 bases: TGTGCCAGCAGTTTGGTCTCGGGACAGGAGAACACTGAAGCTTTCTCT.

In its sample, this clonotype was seen many times. The V gene is TRBV11-2, the J gene TRBJ1-1; maybe TRBD1 (5 bases). The V end was cut by 6 bases, the J end by 0 bases, with 14 bases between. The CDR3 is made up of 15 amino acids. Germline CDR1 and CDR2: SGHAT and FQNNGV. The CDR3 DNA reads TGTGCCAGCAGAGGGACGGGCCTTATGAACACTGAAGCTTTCTTT. Its translation is CASRGTGLMNTEAFF.

This clonotype was counted only a few times. This rearrangement joins TRBV3-1 to TRBJ2-5; D call uncertain. V lost 6 bases, J lost 0 bases, and 8 bases lay in between. Looked up from germline, CDR1 is LGHDT and CDR2 is YNNKEL (reference sequence). The CDR3 totals 13 residues. CDR3 region: CASRSTYQETQYF. The CDR3 DNA reads as TGTGCCAGCAGATCTACGTACCAAGAGACCCAGTACTTC.

The rearrangement uses TRBV7-2 and TRBJ2-5; 8 positions agree with TRBD2. The CDR3 contains 14 residues. The V gene's germline CDR1 is SGHTA and CDR2 FQGNSA. The V and J ends lost 5 bases and 5 bases, in that order; junction bases with no gene match: 7. The DNA of the CDR3 is TGTGCCAGCAGCGAAGGGACTAGTTATGAGACCCAGTACTTC. This sequence encodes CASSEGTSYETQYF.

With regard to this clonotype: A much larger clone lies one base from this, so it may be a read error. V and J are TRBV28 and TRBJ2-7, with D perhaps TRBD1 (6 bases). Germline V gives CDR1 MDHEN, CDR2 SYDVKM. Trimming took 10 bases from V and 3 from J, leaving 16 bases between them. The CDR3 has 13 residues. The CDR3 bases are TGTGCCAACAGCGTTGGACAGTTCTACGAGCAGTACTTC. Its protein product is CANSVGQFYEQYF.

V usage is TRBV4-2 and J usage is TRBJ2-7, with 10 bases that match TRBD2. Germline V gene sequence: CDR1 LGHNA, CDR2 YNFKEQ. V lost 3 bases to trimming and J lost 2 bases; unmatched junction nucleotides: 4. The CDR3 has 15 residues. The CDR3 region has the DNA TGTGCCAGCAGCCATGCAACTAGCGGGGCCTACGAGCAGTACTTC. Protein sequence: CASSHATSGAYEQYF.

This clonotype was detected many times. The chain combines TRBV7-2 with TRBJ2-1; no definite D call. The V gene lost 6 bases and the J gene lost 5 bases, with 11 bases spanning the gap. CDR3 length: 13 residues. Germline lookup yields CDR1 SGHTA and CDR2 FQGNSA. CDR3 sequence: CASSPGIHNEQFF. CDR3 bases: TGTGCCAGCAGTCCTGGCATTCACAATGAGCAGTTCTTC.

This clonotype was counted many times. The chain carries TRBV7-9 and TRBJ2-7; 11 nucleotides agree with TRBD1. Germline V gene lookup returns CDR1 SEHNR and CDR2 FQNEAQ (reference sequence). This CDR3 has 15 amino acids. With 6 bases clipped from V and 1 base from J, the junction kept 5 bases outside the gene matches. The CDR3 coding sequence is TGTGCCAGCAGAGAGGGGACAGGGGGATCCTACGAGCAGTACTTC. It is translated as CASREGTGGSYEQYF.

This clonotype was recorded at least ten times. The J gene is TRBJ2-5, the V gene TRBV6-5; 8 positions agree with TRBD1. This CDR3 is built from 13 residues. After removal of 6 bases from V and 6 bases from J, the junction contained 6 bases not matched to a gene. CDR1 and CDR2 from the germline V gene are MNHEY and SVGAGI. CDR3 region: CASRVGQGKTQYF. The CDR3 nucleotides are TGTGCCAGCAGAGTTGGACAGGGAAAGACCCAGTACTTC.

This clonotype has more than one count but fewer than ten. The chain carries TRBV15 and TRBJ2-5, with 9 positions matching TRBD1. The CDR3 covers 18 residues. The J segment lost 4 bases and the V segment lost 2 bases, leaving 14 bases of the junction unmatched. Germline CDR1 is LNHNV and CDR2 is YYDKDF (reference sequence). The CDR3 DNA reads as TGTGCCACCAGCAGACCTACGCCGGGGACAGGGCAGGGAGAGACCCAGTACTTC. This sequence encodes CATSRPTPGTGQGETQYF.

This chain connects TRBV5-4 to TRBJ2-3; D may correspond to TRBD1 or TRBD2 (5 bases each). The V and J ends lost 4 bases and 8 bases respectively, with 17 bases between them. CDR3 length: 14 amino acids. Per the germline V gene, CDR1 is SGHNT and CDR2 is YYREEE (reference sequence). CDR3 amino acids: CASSRGPLDGTQYF. The CDR3 DNA reads TGTGCCAGCAGCCGGGGCCCCCTTGATGGTACGCAGTATTTT. Combining the CDR3 with reference TRBV5-4 and TRBJ2-3 gives the whole variable domain ETGVTQSPTHLIKTRGQQVTLRCSSQSGHNTVSWYQQALGQGPQFIFQYYREEENGRGNFPPRFSGLQFPNYSSELNVNALELDDSALYLCASSRGPLDGTQYFGPGTRLTVL.